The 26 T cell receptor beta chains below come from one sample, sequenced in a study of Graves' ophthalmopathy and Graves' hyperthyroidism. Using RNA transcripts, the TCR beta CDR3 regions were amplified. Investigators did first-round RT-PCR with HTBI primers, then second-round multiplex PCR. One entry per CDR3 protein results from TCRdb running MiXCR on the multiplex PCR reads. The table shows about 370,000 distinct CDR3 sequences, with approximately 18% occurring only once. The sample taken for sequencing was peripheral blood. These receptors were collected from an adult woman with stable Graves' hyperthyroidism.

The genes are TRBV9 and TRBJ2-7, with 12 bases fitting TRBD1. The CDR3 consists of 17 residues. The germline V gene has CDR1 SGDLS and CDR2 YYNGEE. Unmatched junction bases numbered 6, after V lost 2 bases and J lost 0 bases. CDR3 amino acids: CASSVGTGGSSSYEQYF. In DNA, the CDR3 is TGTGCCAGCAGCGTGGGGACAGGGGGCTCCAGCTCCTACGAGCAGTACTTC.

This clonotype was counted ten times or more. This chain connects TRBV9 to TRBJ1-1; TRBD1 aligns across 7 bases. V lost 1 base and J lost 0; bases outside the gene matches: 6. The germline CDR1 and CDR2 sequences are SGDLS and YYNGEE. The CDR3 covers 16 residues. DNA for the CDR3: TGTGCCAGCAGCGTAATGGGGGACAGCCTGAACACTGAAGCTTTCTTT. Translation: CASSVMGDSLNTEAFF.

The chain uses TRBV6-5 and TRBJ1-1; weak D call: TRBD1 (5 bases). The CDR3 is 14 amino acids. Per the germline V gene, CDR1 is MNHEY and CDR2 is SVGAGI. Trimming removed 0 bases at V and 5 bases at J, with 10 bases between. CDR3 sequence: CASSYSMGGTEAFF. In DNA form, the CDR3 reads TGTGCCAGCAGTTACTCGATGGGGGGGACTGAAGCTTTCTTT.

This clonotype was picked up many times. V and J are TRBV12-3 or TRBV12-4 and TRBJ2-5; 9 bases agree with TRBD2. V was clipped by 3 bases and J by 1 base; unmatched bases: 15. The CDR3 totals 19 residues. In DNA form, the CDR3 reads TGTGCCAGCAGTTTCATTGCGAGACTAGCGGCAACTCTCCAAGAGACCCAGTACTTC. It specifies CASSFIARLAATLQETQYF.

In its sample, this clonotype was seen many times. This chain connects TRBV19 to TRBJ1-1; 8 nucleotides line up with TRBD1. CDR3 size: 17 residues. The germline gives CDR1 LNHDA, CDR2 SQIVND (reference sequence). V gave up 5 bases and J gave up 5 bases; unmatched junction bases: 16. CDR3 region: CASSLGQARAGRTEAFF. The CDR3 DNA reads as TGTGCCAGTAGTCTGGGACAGGCCCGGGCCGGTAGGACTGAAGCTTTCTTT. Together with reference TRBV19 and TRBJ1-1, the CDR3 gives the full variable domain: DGGITQSPKYLFRKEGQNVTLSCEQNLNHDAMYWYRQDPGQGLRLIYYSQIVNDFQKGDIAEGYSVSREKKESFPLTVTSAQKNPTAFYLCASSLGQARAGRTEAFFGQGTRLTVV.

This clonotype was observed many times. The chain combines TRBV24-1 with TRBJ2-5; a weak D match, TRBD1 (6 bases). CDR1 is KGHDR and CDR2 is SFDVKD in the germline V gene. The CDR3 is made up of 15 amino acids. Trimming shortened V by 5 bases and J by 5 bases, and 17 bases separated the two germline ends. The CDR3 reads CATSGNQGQGETQYF. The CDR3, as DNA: TGTGCCACCAGTGGCAACCAGGGACAAGGCGAGACCCAGTACTTC.

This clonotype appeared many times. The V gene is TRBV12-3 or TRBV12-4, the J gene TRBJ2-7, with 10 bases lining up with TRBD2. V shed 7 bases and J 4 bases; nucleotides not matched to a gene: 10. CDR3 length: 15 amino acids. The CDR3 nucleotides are TGTGCCAGCACAGGGGGGCCTAGCGGGAGTTACGAGCAGTACTTC. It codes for CASTGGPSGSYEQYF.

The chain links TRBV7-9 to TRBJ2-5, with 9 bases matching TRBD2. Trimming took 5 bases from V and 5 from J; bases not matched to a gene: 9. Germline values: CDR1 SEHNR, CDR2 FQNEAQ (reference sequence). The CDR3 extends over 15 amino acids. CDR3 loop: CASSLWREGGETQYF. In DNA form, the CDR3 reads TGTGCCAGCAGCCTCTGGCGGGAGGGCGGTGAGACCCAGTACTTC.

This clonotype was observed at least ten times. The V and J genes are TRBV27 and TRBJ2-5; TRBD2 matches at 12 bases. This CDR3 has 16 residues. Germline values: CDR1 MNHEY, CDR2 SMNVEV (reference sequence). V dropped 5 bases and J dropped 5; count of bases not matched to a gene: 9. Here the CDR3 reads CASSPLTSGRPETQYF. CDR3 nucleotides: TGTGCCAGCAGTCCCCTCACTAGCGGGAGGCCGGAGACCCAGTACTTC.

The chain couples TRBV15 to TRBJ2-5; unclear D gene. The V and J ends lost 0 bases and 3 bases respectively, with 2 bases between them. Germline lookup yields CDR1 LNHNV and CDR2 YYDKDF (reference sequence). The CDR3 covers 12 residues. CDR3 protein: CATSRDEETQYF. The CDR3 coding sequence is TGTGCCACCAGCAGAGATGAAGAGACCCAGTACTTC.

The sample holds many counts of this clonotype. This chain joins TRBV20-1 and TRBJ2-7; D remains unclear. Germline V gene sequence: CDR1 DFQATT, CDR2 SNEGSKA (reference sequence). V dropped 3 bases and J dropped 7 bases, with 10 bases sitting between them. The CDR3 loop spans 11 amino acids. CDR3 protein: CSASDHEEQYF. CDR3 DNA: TGCAGTGCTAGTGACCACGAAGAGCAGTACTTC.

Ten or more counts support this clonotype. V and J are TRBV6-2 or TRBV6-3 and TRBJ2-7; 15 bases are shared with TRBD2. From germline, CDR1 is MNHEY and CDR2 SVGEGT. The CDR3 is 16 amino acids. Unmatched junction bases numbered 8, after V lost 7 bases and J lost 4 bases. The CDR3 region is CASKSIGTSGRYEQYF. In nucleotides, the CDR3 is TGTGCCAGCAAGTCCATAGGGACTAGCGGGAGGTACGAGCAGTACTTC.

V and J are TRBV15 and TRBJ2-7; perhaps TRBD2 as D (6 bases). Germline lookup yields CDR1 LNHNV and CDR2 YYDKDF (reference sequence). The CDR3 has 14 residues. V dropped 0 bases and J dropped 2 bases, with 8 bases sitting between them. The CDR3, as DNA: TGTGCCACCAGCAGAGAGGAGGGCCCCTACGAGCAGTACTTC. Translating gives CATSREEGPYEQYF.

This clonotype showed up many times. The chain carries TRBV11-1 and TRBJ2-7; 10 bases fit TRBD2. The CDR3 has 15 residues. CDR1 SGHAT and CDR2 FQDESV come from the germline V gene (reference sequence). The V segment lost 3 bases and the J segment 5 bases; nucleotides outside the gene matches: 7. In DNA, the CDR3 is TGTGCCAGCAGCTTTGCTAGCGGGAGTGTAAACGAGCAGTACTTC. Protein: CASSFASGSVNEQYF.

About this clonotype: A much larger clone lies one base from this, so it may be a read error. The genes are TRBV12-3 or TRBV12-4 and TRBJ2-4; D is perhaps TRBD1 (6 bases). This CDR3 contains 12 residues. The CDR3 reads CASSVDRYIKYF. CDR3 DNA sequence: TGTGCCAGCAGTGTTGACAGGTACATTAAGTACTTC.

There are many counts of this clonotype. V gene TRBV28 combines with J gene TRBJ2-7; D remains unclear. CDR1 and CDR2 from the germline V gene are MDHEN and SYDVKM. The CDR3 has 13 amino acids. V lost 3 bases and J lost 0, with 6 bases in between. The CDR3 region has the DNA TGTGCCAGCAGTTTTGGGTACTCCTACGAGCAGTACTTC. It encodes CASSFGYSYEQYF.

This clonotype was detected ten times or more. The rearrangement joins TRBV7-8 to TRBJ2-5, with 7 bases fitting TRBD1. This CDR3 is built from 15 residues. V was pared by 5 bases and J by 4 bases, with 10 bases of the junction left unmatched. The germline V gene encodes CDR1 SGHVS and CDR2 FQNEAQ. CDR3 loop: CASSQGQYRRETQYF. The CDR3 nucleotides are TGTGCCAGCAGCCAGGGACAGTACAGACGAGAGACCCAGTACTTC.

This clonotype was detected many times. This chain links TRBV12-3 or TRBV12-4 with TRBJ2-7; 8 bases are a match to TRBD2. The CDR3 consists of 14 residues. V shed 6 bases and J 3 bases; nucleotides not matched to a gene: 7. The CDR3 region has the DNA TGTGCCAGCAGACAAACCGGGACTAGCTACGAGCAGTACTTC. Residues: CASRQTGTSYEQYF.

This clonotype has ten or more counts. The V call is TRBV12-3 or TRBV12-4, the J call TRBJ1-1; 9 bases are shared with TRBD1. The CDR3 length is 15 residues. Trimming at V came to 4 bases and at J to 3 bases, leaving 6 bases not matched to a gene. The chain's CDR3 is CASSSHRTGDTEAFF. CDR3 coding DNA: TGTGCCAGCAGTTCCCATCGGACAGGGGACACTGAAGCTTTCTTT.

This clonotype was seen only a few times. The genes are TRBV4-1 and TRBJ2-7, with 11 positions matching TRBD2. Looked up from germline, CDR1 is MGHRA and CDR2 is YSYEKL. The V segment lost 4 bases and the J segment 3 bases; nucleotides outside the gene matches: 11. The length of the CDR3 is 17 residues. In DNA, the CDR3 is TGCGCCAGCAGCCGACAGACAACTAGCGGGAGTGGCTACGAGCAGTACTTC. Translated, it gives CASSRQTTSGSGYEQYF.

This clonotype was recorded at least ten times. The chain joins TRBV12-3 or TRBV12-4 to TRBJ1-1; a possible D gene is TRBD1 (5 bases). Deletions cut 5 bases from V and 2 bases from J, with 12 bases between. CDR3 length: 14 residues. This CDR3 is CASSRRQINTEAFF. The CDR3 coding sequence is TGTGCCAGCAGTCGCCGACAGATTAACACTGAAGCTTTCTTT.

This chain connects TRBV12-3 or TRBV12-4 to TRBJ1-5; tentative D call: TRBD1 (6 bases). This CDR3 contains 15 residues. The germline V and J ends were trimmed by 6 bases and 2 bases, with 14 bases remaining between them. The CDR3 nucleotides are TGTGCCAGCAGCCGTAGACAGGTCGGCAATCAGCCCCAGCATTTT. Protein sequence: CASSRRQVGNQPQHF.

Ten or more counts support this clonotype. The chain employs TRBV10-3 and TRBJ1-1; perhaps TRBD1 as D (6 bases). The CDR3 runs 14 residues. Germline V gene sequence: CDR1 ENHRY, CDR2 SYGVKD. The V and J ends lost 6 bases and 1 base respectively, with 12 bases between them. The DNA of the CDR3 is TGTGCCATCAGGGCGGGACAATCGAACACTGAAGCTTTCTTT. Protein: CAIRAGQSNTEAFF.

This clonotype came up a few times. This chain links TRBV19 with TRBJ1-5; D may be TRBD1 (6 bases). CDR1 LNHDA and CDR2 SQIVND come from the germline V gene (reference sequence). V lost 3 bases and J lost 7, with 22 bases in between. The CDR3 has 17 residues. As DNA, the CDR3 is TGTGCCAGTAGTATCCGCCCGACAGGAAACTTCAAGCAGCCCCAGCATTTT. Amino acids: CASSIRPTGNFKQPQHF.

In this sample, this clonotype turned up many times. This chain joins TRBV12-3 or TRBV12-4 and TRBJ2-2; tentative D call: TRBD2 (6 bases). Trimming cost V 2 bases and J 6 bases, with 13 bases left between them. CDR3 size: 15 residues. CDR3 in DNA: TGTGCCAGCAGTTTATCCCTATTAGCGGCCGGGGAGCTGTTTTTT. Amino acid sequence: CASSLSLLAAGELFF.

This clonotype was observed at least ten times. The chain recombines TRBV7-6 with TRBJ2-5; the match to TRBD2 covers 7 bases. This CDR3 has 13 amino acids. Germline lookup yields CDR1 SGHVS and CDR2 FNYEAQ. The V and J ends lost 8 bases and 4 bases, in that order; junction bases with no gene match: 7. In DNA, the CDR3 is TGTGCCAGCGGGCGGGAGAACTCAGAGACCCAGTACTTC. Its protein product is CASGRENSETQYF.